Listed below are T cell receptor beta chains from one sample, sequenced in a study of blood T cell repertoires in COVID-19. Libraries were prepared by immunoSEQ multiplex PCR; TCRdb keeps only in-frame clonotypes and omits some of them. The repertoire holds tens of thousands of clones, with 91% as singletons. Sequenced input: peripheral blood. The origin of the receptors is a human donor with active COVID-19. The donor label of this sample is uncertain. Each CDR3 is given with its conserved first and last residue. The order of the fields is clone size, V gene, J gene, CDR3 protein. Some rows have no size entry. The others give once, few or many, or a class for an expanded clone.

>.|TRBV19|TRBJ1-6
CASSFQGGNYSPLHF
>.|TRBV7-2|TRBJ2-2
CASNLAPGLGGGELFF
>.|TRBV19|TRBJ2-7
CASSATTRAYEQYF
>.|TRBV7-3|TRBJ2-3
CASSLSGGAIDTQYF
>.|TRBV6-5|TRBJ2-5
CASSRQGVETQYF
>.|TRBV6-1|TRBJ1-5
CASSAADRGFNQPQHF
>.|TRBV21-1|TRBJ1-1
CASRGQGGMNTEAFF
>.|TRBV5-6|TRBJ2-3
CASSPRVAGITQYF
>once|TRBV6-5|TRBJ1-1
CASSSGENTEAFF
>.|TRBV6-5|TRBJ1-5
CASSSRQSDQPQHF
>.|TRBV9|TRBJ1-3
CASSDDTSGNTIYF
>.|TRBV5-1|TRBJ1-4
CASSEQTGATEKLFF
>.|TRBV24-1|TRBJ2-1
CATSDPGQGAYNEQFF
>.|TRBV29-1|TRBJ2-3
CSVEGDRLFTDTQYF
>.|TRBV30|TRBJ1-4
CAWFPTPKDRDEKLFF
>.|TRBV19|TRBJ1-4
CASSPPGKVSRGEKLFF
>.|TRBV5-8|TRBJ2-1
CASSLEGSSYNEQFF
>.|TRBV6-5|TRBJ2-7
CASRQDSYEQYF
>.|TRBV7-2|TRBJ1-6
CASTPTGGKSPLHF
>.|TRBV7-6|TRBJ2-1
CASSLLAAGSREQFF
>.|TRBV2|TRBJ2-1
CASSEGIAGYNEQFF
>.|TRBV7-2|TRBJ1-2
CASSTWGRAPGGYTF
>once|TRBV19|TRBJ2-3
CASRETGGVYTQYF
>.|TRBV5-4|TRBJ1-1
CASSPPKQANTEAFF
>once|TRBV6-2/TRBV6-3|TRBJ2-1
CASSLRFGNEQFF
>.|TRBV14|TRBJ1-2
CASSRQGNYGYTF
>.|TRBV28|TRBJ2-3
CATRREATDTQYF
>once|TRBV9|TRBJ1-2
CASSESRTGGGYTF
>.|TRBV27|TRBJ2-7
CASSLQGLDEQYF
>.|TRBV11-2|TRBJ2-1
CASSLIRYNEQFF
>.|TRBV6-5|TRBJ1-1
CASSYSRGSENTEAFF
>.|TRBV19|TRBJ1-3
CASTDLGARSGNTIYF
>once|TRBV28|TRBJ2-3
CASTSGGHTDTQYF
>.|TRBV7-2|TRBJ2-7
CASSLGSGGPEQYF
>.|TRBV5-1|TRBJ1-2
CASGADSNYGYTF
>.|TRBV19|TRBJ2-2
CASKGSGMNTGELFF
>.|TRBV29-1|TRBJ2-1
CSVAGAGNEQFF
>.|TRBV6-2/TRBV6-3|TRBJ1-5
CASSYVQGARSNQPQHF
>.|TRBV24-1|TRBJ2-1
CATSDVGQGSINEQFF
>.|TRBV11-2|TRBJ1-1
CASSLAEGTEAFF
>.|TRBV6-6|TRBJ2-7
CASRAEQYEQYF
>.|TRBV10-3|TRBJ1-2
CAISTKTGFDGYTF
>.|TRBV25-1|TRBJ1-5
CASSRTGGNQPQHF
>.|TRBV6-6|TRBJ1-1
CASSPDRDRVYVGGITEAFF
>.|TRBV12-3/TRBV12-4|TRBJ2-2
CASSWGAGELFF
>.|TRBV11-2|TRBJ2-3
CASSTDSTGWVTDTQYF
>once|TRBV4-3|TRBJ2-3
CASSQDAPGDLSTDTQYF
>.|TRBV28|TRBJ1-2
CASSLLIGGAFYGYTF
>.|TRBV10-1|TRBJ2-3
CASSDTSGGTDTQYF
>.|TRBV11-2|TRBJ1-2
CASSLVSAGEGYTF
>.|TRBV5-1|TRBJ1-1
CASSLYQGPEAFF
>.|TRBV3-1/TRBV3-2|TRBJ1-2
CASSQDAPGNYGYTF
>once|TRBV7-6|TRBJ2-2
CASSLGLAGLGNTGELFF
>once|TRBV4-1|TRBJ2-2
CASSHAGATLRGELFF
>.|TRBV18|TRBJ1-3
CASSPGQPSGNTIYF
>.|TRBV7-9|TRBJ2-7
CASSLAGQSYEQYF